These T cell receptor beta chains were read from a single sample in a study of cytomegalovirus exposure and HLA in healthy donors. Clones were read by immunoSEQ multiplex PCR, and TCRdb kept only the in-frame ones, dropping some. The sample carries 150,000 to 200,000 clones, more than 60% recorded once. The sample comprised PBMCs. The receptors were sampled from a woman aged 30 to 39 in good health and CMV-seropositive. CDR3s include the opening cysteine and the closing phenylalanine or tryptophan. The D gene is left open where the match is weak. Size values are once, few and many counts, or a class for expanded clones, and some rows have none.

TRBJ2-7 NA TRBV2 NA TGTGCCAGCAGTGAAGCGCTTCATAGGGGCTACGAGCAGTACTTC CASSEALHRGYEQYF
TRBJ2-1 NA TRBV9 NA TGTGCCAGCAGCGTACGGGTCTTAGACAATGAGCAGTTCTTC CASSVRVLDNEQFF
TRBJ2-7 NA TRBV12-5 NA TGTGCTAGTGGTTCGGAGGGGCGGCAGTACTTC CASGSEGRQYF
TRBJ2-3 NA TRBV7-9 once TGTGCCAGCAGTTCGCGGGGTAGCACAGATACGCAGTATTTT CASSSRGSTDTQYF
TRBJ2-1 TRBD2 TRBV30 NA TGTGCCTGGGACTCGGGGGGCTCCTACAATGAGCAGTTCTTC CAWDSGGSYNEQFF
TRBJ1-2 NA TRBV19 NA TGTGCCAGTAGTCAGGAGACAGGTGCTAACTATGGCTACACCTTC CASSQETGANYGYTF
TRBJ1-2 TRBD1 TRBV7-3 NA TGTGCCAGCAGGGAGCAGGGGGTGGGCGGCTACACCTTC CASREQGVGGYTF
TRBJ2-1 NA TRBV9 NA TGTGCCAGCAGCGCGTCAGGCTTCGGTGAGCAGTTCTTC CASSASGFGEQFF
TRBJ1-1 TRBD1 TRBV29-1 NA TGCAGCGCGAACACCCTTTCTGGGACAGGGGGCGGTGAAGCTTTCTTT CSANTLSGTGGGEAFF
TRBJ1-1 NA TRBV28 NA TGTGCCAGCAGTTTAGCACTAATGAACACTGAAGCTTTCTTT CASSLALMNTEAFF
TRBJ1-1 NA TRBV30 NA TGTGCCTGGATCGTTGGAGCGGTGGACACTGAAGCTTTCTTT CAWIVGAVDTEAFF
TRBJ2-7 NA TRBV11-2 NA TGTGCCAGCAGTTATCTCAGGTACGACGAGCAGTACTTC CASSYLRYDEQYF
TRBJ1-5 NA TRBV6-6 NA TGTGCCAGCAGTCCCACTAGGGACATGTATGGTCAGCCCCAGCATTTT CASSPTRDMYGQPQHF
TRBJ1-4 TRBD1 TRBV5-1 few TGCGCCAGCAGCTTACGGGACAGAGATGAAAAACTGTTTTTT CASSLRDRDEKLFF
TRBJ2-7 TRBD2 TRBV30 NA TGTGCCTGGAGTGGACTAGCGGGATACTACGAGCAGTACTTC CAWSGLAGYYEQYF
TRBJ2-3 TRBD2 TRBV6-4 NA TGTGCCAGCAGTGACTCGGACATATCGTCGGGAGGGGGCACAGATACGCAGTATTTT CASSDSDISSGGGTDTQYF
TRBJ2-7 TRBD1 TRBV19 NA TGTGCCAGTAGTACACAGGGGGCCTACGAGCAGTACTTC CASSTQGAYEQYF
TRBJ2-5 TRBD2 TRBV7-2 NA TGTGCCAGCAGCTTAGCGGGAGTTAGGGCTAGCGGGAGGGGGGAGACCCAGTACTTC CASSLAGVRASGRGETQYF
TRBJ1-4 NA TRBV29-1 NA TGCAGCGTCAGACAGTCAACTAATGAAAAACTGTTTTTT CSVRQSTNEKLFF
TRBJ1-1 NA TRBV13 NA TGTGCCAGCAGCTTAGCCGGGGGGTGGATGAACACTGAAGCTTTCTTT CASSLAGGWMNTEAFF
TRBJ1-2 NA TRBV2 NA TGTGCCAGCACCTCGGAGAGGCTATATGGCTACACCTTC CASTSERLYGYTF
TRBJ2-7 TRBD2 TRBV19 NA TGTGCCAGTTCGAGTATTTGGGGAGGGCCATACGAGCAGTACTTC CASSSIWGGPYEQYF
TRBJ1-5 TRBD1 TRBV4-1 NA TGCGCCAGCAGCCGCACCGGGGACAGGGGACAGCCCCAGCATTTT CASSRTGDRGQPQHF
TRBJ2-7 NA TRBV7-2 NA TGTGCCAGCAGCTTAGGGCAGGTTCTCTACGAGCAGTACTTC CASSLGQVLYEQYF
TRBJ2-1 TRBD2 TRBV28 NA TGTGCCAGCAGTTTGGAGCGGGAGTCAGGGTACAATGAGCAGTTCTTC CASSLERESGYNEQFF
TRBJ2-1 TRBD2 TRBV5-1 NA TGCGCCAGCAGCACCGAGACTAGCGGGTACAATGAGCAGTTCTTC CASSTETSGYNEQFF
TRBJ2-7 TRBD2 TRBV28 once TGTGCCAGCAGTTATCCTAGCGGGAGATGCTACTTC CASSYPSGRCYF
TRBJ1-1 TRBD1 TRBV29-1 NA TGCAGCGTATGGGACAGGAACACTGAAGCTTTCTTT CSVWDRNTEAFF
TRBJ2-7 TRBD2 TRBV4-1 NA TGCGCCAGCAGCTATAGCGGGACCACCGGATCCTACGAGCAGTACTTC CASSYSGTTGSYEQYF
TRBJ1-5 NA TRBV5-8 NA TGTGCCAGCAGCTTGGCCCGGACAGCCCGGGGGGGTCAGCCCCAGCATTTT CASSLARTARGGQPQHF
TRBJ2-1 NA TRBV28 NA TGTGCCAGCAGTTTATCCGCCAGGGGCTCCTACAATGAGCAGTTCTTC CASSLSARGSYNEQFF
TRBJ2-2 TRBD2 TRBV6-1 once TGTGCCTGTCGACTAGCGGGAACCGGGGAGCTGTTTTTT CACRLAGTGELFF
TRBJ2-5 NA TRBV28 few TGTGCCAGCAGCTCCCTCTTTGGCGGGCTCCAAGAGACCCAGTACTTC CASSSLFGGLQETQYF
TRBJ2-1 NA TRBV6-5 NA TGTGCCAGCAGCCGGGACTCTTTCAATGAGCAGTTCTTC CASSRDSFNEQFF
TRBJ2-1 NA TRBV18 NA TGTGCCAGCTCACCATCTACAGGCTCCTACAATGAGCAGTTCTTC CASSPSTGSYNEQFF
TRBJ1-2 NA TRBV6-5 NA TGTGCCACCGCCGGGGGGGCACGGGGCTACACCTTC CATAGGARGYTF
TRBJ2-3 TRBD2 TRBV7-2 NA TGTGCCAGCAGCCCGGGACTAGCTATAATCACAGATACGCAGTATTTT CASSPGLAIITDTQYF
TRBJ1-2 NA TRBV30 NA TGTGCCTGGAGTGTACTAGAAGGATTGGGCTACACCTTC CAWSVLEGLGYTF